Presented here are 12 T cell receptor beta chains from one specimen sequenced in a study of OX40 agonist ivuxolimab in advanced cancers. Sequenced by immunoSEQ multiplex PCR; TCRdb stores in-frame clones only, minus some. The repertoire holds fewer than 55,000 clones, with around 81% as singletons. The material was CD4+ or CD8+ T cells sorted from blood, obtained in a trial of the OX40 agonist ivuxolimab. The origin of the receptors is an adult with an advanced solid tumor such as melanoma, head and neck, liver or kidney cancer.

The chain couples TRBV7-8 to TRBJ2-3, with no clear D. The CDR3 loop spans 13 amino acids. Trimming removed 4 bases from V and 3 bases from J, with 8 bases in between. Per the germline V gene, CDR1 is SGHVS and CDR2 is FQNEAQ. CDR3 sequence (DNA): TGTGCCAGCAGCTCCGAAGGGACAGATACGCAGTATTTT. Protein product: CASSSEGTDTQYF.

This chain uses TRBV29-1 with TRBJ1-5; D possibly corresponds to TRBD1 (6 bases). The length of the CDR3 is 13 residues. Germline assignment: CDR1 SQVTM and CDR2 ANQGSEA. Trimming took 6 bases from V and 11 from J, leaving 20 bases between them. DNA for the CDR3: TGCAGCGTGCTGGACAGAGAGTCAGTTGCCCAGCATTTT. Protein: CSVLDRESVAQHF. Complete variable domain (other parts from reference TRBV29-1 and TRBJ1-5): SAVISQKPSRDICQRGTSLTIQCQVDSQVTMMFWYRQQPGQSLTLIATANQGSEATYESGFVIDKFPISRPNLTFSTLTVSNMSPEDSSIYLCSVLDRESVAQHFGDGTRLSIL.

The chain joins TRBV9 to TRBJ2-2; D is ambiguous. CDR1 and CDR2 from the germline V gene are SGDLS and YYNGEE. This CDR3 is built from 15 residues. Trimming took 3 bases from V and 6 from J, leaving 15 bases between them. CDR3 sequence reads: CASSDRHAQAGELFF. The DNA for the CDR3 is TGTGCCAGCAGCGACCGACACGCGCAGGCCGGGGAGCTGTTTTTT.

J is TRBJ1-5 and V is TRBV14; D gene ambiguous. This CDR3 spans 15 amino acids. Trimming shortened V by 4 bases and J by 5 bases, and 15 bases separated the two germline ends. Germline-derived CDR1 and CDR2 are SGHDN and FVKESK. The CDR3 reads CASSPWWVWDQPQHF. The DNA of the CDR3 is TGTGCCAGCAGCCCCTGGTGGGTATGGGATCAGCCCCAGCATTTT.

V gene TRBV4-2 combines with J gene TRBJ1-3; 8 bases line up with TRBD1. Per the germline V gene, CDR1 is LGHNA and CDR2 is YNFKEQ. There are 19 residues in the CDR3. Trimming cost V 3 bases and J 4 bases; bases outside gene matches: 17. CDR3 DNA: TGTGCCAGCAGCCAGAACCCGCAGGCAGGGGGCTTTTCGGGAAACACCATATATTTT. It is translated as CASSQNPQAGGFSGNTIYF.

This chain uses TRBV7-2 with TRBJ1-4; possible D gene TRBD1, 5 bases. In germline, CDR1 is SGHTA, CDR2 FQGNSA. The CDR3 totals 16 residues. V lost 5 bases, J lost 8 bases, and 21 bases lay in between. The chain's CDR3 is CASSLGTVGLGEKLFF. The CDR3 DNA sequence: TGTGCCAGCAGCCTCGGGACCGTTGGCCTCGGAGAAAAACTGTTTTTT.

The chain is built from TRBV11-3 and TRBJ2-7; perhaps TRBD2 as D (6 bases). The CDR3 has 14 residues. CDR1 SGHNT and CDR2 YENEEA come from the germline V gene. V was cut by 6 bases and J by 0 bases, with 12 bases left in between. CDR3 nucleotides: TGTGCCAGCAGTTTGGGACTGAACTCCTACGAGCAGTACTTC. Translated: CASSLGLNSYEQYF.

This clone showed up just once. This chain connects TRBV6-6 to TRBJ1-2; the D gene is possibly TRBD1 (6 bases). The CDR3 runs 15 residues. The germline V gene has CDR1 MNHNY and CDR2 SVGAGI (reference sequence). Deletions cut 2 bases from V and 2 bases from J, with 12 bases between. CDR3 residues: CASSYVGGRNYGYTF. The CDR3 nucleotides read TGTGCCAGCAGTTACGTGGGGGGCAGGAACTATGGCTACACCTTC.

This clone was seen only once. This chain joins TRBV2 and TRBJ1-5; weak D call: TRBD1 (5 bases). Trimming removed 1 base at V and 9 bases at J, with 16 bases between. This CDR3 region has 15 residues. Germline-derived CDR1 and CDR2 are SNHLY and FYNNEI. The CDR3 bases are TGTGCCAGCAGTGAAGTGGGGCAGCCCCAGGGGCCCCAGCATTTT. This encodes CASSEVGQPQGPQHF.

This rearrangement joins TRBV7-2 to TRBJ2-5; 7 nucleotides match TRBD1. Losses at the gene ends were 2 bases for V and 1 base for J; bases not matched to a gene: 10. The CDR3 length is 17 residues. The germline V gene encodes CDR1 SGHTA and CDR2 FQGNSA. The CDR3 here is CASSLPLSGTVQETQYF. The CDR3 nucleotides read TGTGCCAGCAGCTTACCTCTCTCCGGGACAGTCCAAGAGACCCAGTACTTC.

This chain uses TRBV6-6 with TRBJ2-2, with unresolved D. Germline CDR1 and CDR2: MNHNY and SVGAGI (reference sequence). This CDR3 has 16 amino acids. V shed 0 bases and J shed 0 bases, with 8 bases lying between them. The CDR3 loop reads CASSYSPLANTGELFF. The DNA of the CDR3 is TGTGCCAGCAGTTACTCCCCACTCGCGAACACCGGGGAGCTGTTTTTT.

The chain couples TRBV21-1 to TRBJ1-3; the table names TRBD1, a call not compared with the DNA. TRBV21-1 corresponds to a pseudogene. This CDR3 has 16 amino acids. The CDR3, as DNA: TGTGCCAGCGTAGAGGGCAGGGGGCACTCTGGAAACACCATATATTTT. It specifies CASVEGRGHSGNTIYF.